These 27 T cell receptor beta chains came from one sample sequenced in a study of control samples from healthy donors and cancer patients. TCRdb's copy holds only in-frame clones and misses some; the assay was immunoSEQ multiplex PCR. The sample lists over 85,000 clones, roughly 84% occurring once. Sequencing used PBMCs. The receptor set was obtained from a man aged 65-85 years with lung cancer.

The chain has TRBV4-3 and TRBJ2-2; tentative D call: TRBD2 (6 bases). Per germline, CDR1 LGHNA and CDR2 YSLEER. V dropped 0 bases and J dropped 7 bases, with 12 bases sitting between them. The CDR3 covers 15 residues. The CDR3 nucleotides are TGCGCCAGCAGCCAAGATGGAGGGCATGGCGGGGAGCTGTTTTTT. Encoded protein: CASSQDGGHGGELFF.

The V and J genes are TRBV19 and TRBJ1-3; D remains unclear. V was cut by 3 bases and J by 0 bases, with 6 bases left in between. This CDR3 is 14 amino acids long. Germline CDR1 LNHDA, CDR2 SQIVND (reference sequence). The CDR3 loop is CASSIWSSGNTIYF. CDR3 sequence (DNA): TGTGCCAGTAGTATTTGGAGCTCTGGAAACACCATATATTTT.

The CDR3: CASTTTSRYRGDGYTF. Here the CDR3 DNA reads TGTGCCAGCACCACCACTTCCCGCTACAGGGGAGATGGCTACACCTTC. V gene TRBV7-9 combines with J gene TRBJ1-2, with 7 bases identical to TRBD1. There are 16 residues in the CDR3. CDR1 and CDR2 (germline): SEHNR, FQNEAQ (reference sequence). Trimming took 7 bases from V and 6 from J; bases not matched to a gene: 17.

About this clone itself: Relative to the germline gene, one junction end is altered; a read error may explain this. The chain employs TRBV13 and TRBJ2-4; D call uncertain. The germline V gene encodes CDR1 PRHDT and CDR2 FYEKMQ (reference sequence). The CDR3 is 8 residues long. CDR3 sequence: CASSSALF. The CDR3 coding sequence is TGTGCCAGCTCGTCGGCCCTTTTC. The full variable domain, rest sourced from reference TRBV13 and TRBJ2-4, is AAGVIQSPRHLIKEKRETATLKCYPIPRHDTVYWYQQGPGQDPQFLISFYEKMQSDKGSIPDRFSAQQFSDYHSELNMSSLELGDSALYFCASSSALFGAGTRLSVL.

The gene calls are TRBV28 and TRBJ1-5, with D tentatively TRBD1 (6 bases). The germline V gene encodes CDR1 MDHEN and CDR2 SYDVKM. The ends were cut back, 10 bases at V and 5 bases at J, with 18 bases in the middle. CDR3 length equals 14 residues. CDR3 sequence: CAIQFMGADQPQHF. Here the CDR3 DNA reads TGTGCCATCCAGTTTATGGGGGCAGATCAGCCCCAGCATTTT.

V is TRBV19 and J is TRBJ2-5, with no clear D. The CDR3 covers 15 residues. Per germline, CDR1 LNHDA and CDR2 SQIVND (reference sequence). V lost 2 bases to trimming and J lost 5 bases, with 15 bases between them. The CDR3 loop is CASSIWAWAVETQYF. CDR3 DNA sequence: TGTGCCAGTAGTATATGGGCTTGGGCGGTGGAGACCCAGTACTTC.

CDR3 bases: TGTGCCAGCAGCTTGGCTAGTCGGTTGGGTTACCAGTACTTC. Protein: CASSLASRLGYQYF. The chain carries TRBV7-9 and TRBJ2-5; unclear D gene. Per the germline V gene, CDR1 is SEHNR and CDR2 is FQNEAQ (reference sequence). This CDR3 is 14 amino acids long. V was pared by 3 bases and J by 10 bases, with 18 bases between.

The rearrangement joins TRBV11-2 to TRBJ1-3, with D possibly TRBD1 on 6 matching bases. V lost 3 bases and J lost 0, with 9 bases in between. Per the germline V gene, CDR1 is SGHAT and CDR2 is FQNNGV. The CDR3 length is 15 residues. CDR3 sequence (DNA): TGTGCCAGCAGCTTTGTACAGGGCTCTGGAAACACCATATATTTT. Residues: CASSFVQGSGNTIYF.

The chain combines TRBV5-5 with TRBJ2-3; D ambiguous. With 0 bases removed from V and 6 bases from J, the gap between germline ends came to 8 bases. Germline assignment: CDR1 SGHKS and CDR2 YYEKEE (reference sequence). CDR3 size: 13 residues. In DNA form, the CDR3 reads TGTGCCAGCAGCTTGGGCGTTGGGGATACGCAGTATTTT. Its translation is CASSLGVGDTQYF.

This clone has a single count. The V gene is TRBV11-3, the J gene TRBJ2-2; no definite D call. Germline V gene sequence: CDR1 SGHNT, CDR2 YENEEA. This CDR3 comprises 13 residues. V was pared by 6 bases and J by 5 bases, with 10 bases between. Written as DNA, the CDR3 is TGTGCCAGCAGAGTAGACGCTACCGGGGAGCTGTTTTTT. This codes for CASRVDATGELFF.

The chain couples TRBV18 to TRBJ1-5; D remains ambiguous. Trimming removed 0 bases from V and 1 base from J, with 10 bases in between. The CDR3 covers 16 residues. The germline CDR1 and CDR2 sequences are KGHSH and LQKENI. CDR3 region: CASSPPGGVSNQPQHF. Here the CDR3 DNA reads TGTGCCAGCTCACCACCAGGCGGAGTGAGCAATCAGCCCCAGCATTTT. Full variable domain (rest looked up from reference TRBV18 and TRBJ1-5): NAGVMQNPRHLVRRRGQEARLRCSPMKGHSHVYWYRQLPEEGLKFMVYLQKENIIDESGMPKERFSAEFPKEGPSILRIQQVVRGDSAAYFCASSPPGGVSNQPQHFGDGTRLSIL.

The chain is built from TRBV30 and TRBJ1-1; D is possibly TRBD1 (5 bases). In germline, CDR1 is GTSNPN, CDR2 SVGIG (reference sequence). This CDR3 has 11 amino acids. Deletions cut 4 bases from V and 6 bases from J, with 9 bases between. CDR3 sequence (DNA): TGTGCCTGGATGCGGGGGTCTGAAGCTTTCTTT. Translated: CAWMRGSEAFF.

The V and J genes are TRBV5-1 and TRBJ1-2; 9 positions agree with TRBD1. Per germline, CDR1 SGHRS and CDR2 YFSETQ. The CDR3 is 15 residues long. After removal of 4 bases from V and 6 bases from J, the junction contained 10 bases not matched to a gene. The CDR3 spells CASSPGGTGFDGYTF. The DNA for the CDR3 is TGCGCCAGCAGCCCTGGCGGGACAGGGTTCGATGGCTACACCTTC.

The gene calls are TRBV19 and TRBJ1-2, with TRBD1 matching 12 bases. V lost 3 bases to trimming and J lost 6 bases; unmatched junction nucleotides: 5. This CDR3 comprises 15 residues. Germline lookup yields CDR1 LNHDA and CDR2 SQIVND (reference sequence). CDR3 bases: TGTGCCAGTAGTATTGGGGGACAGGGGGCGAATGGCTACACCTTC. This translates into CASSIGGQGANGYTF. The variable domain in full, completed from reference TRBV19 and TRBJ1-2, reads DGGITQSPKYLFRKEGQNVTLSCEQNLNHDAMYWYRQDPGQGLRLIYYSQIVNDFQKGDIAEGYSVSREKKESFPLTVTSAQKNPTAFYLCASSIGGQGANGYTFGSGTRLTVV.

This clone has just a few counts. The rearrangement joins TRBV28 to TRBJ1-5; D remains unclear. From germline, CDR1 is MDHEN and CDR2 SYDVKM. Trimming removed 7 bases from V and 0 bases from J, with 7 bases in between. The CDR3 totals 13 residues. The CDR3 DNA is TGTGCCAGCAAAATTGATAGCAATCAGCCCCAGCATTTT. Its protein product is CASKIDSNQPQHF.

This clone was counted once. This sequence joins TRBV2 and TRBJ2-3, with a weak D call TRBD2 (7 bases). Germline values: CDR1 SNHLY, CDR2 FYNNEI. This CDR3 region has 15 residues. The V end was cut by 5 bases, the J end by 5 bases, with 17 bases between. CDR3 DNA: TGTGCCAGCAGTTCCTGGCGGGGGCGCGGAGATACGCAGTATTTT. Translation: CASSSWRGRGDTQYF.

This chain connects TRBV4-1 to TRBJ1-6, with D perhaps TRBD1 (6 bases). This CDR3 is built from 14 residues. Germline-derived CDR1 and CDR2 are MGHRA and YSYEKL. Trimming pared 4 bases from V and 7 bases from J, leaving 11 bases between. In DNA, the CDR3 is TGCGCCAGCAGCCCGGGACAACCAAATTCACCCCTCCACTTT. Protein: CASSPGQPNSPLHF.

This chain joins TRBV11-3 and TRBJ2-7; D not resolved. The CDR3 runs 14 residues. Germline loops: CDR1 SGHNT, CDR2 YENEEA. V shed 1 base and J shed 3 bases, with 10 bases lying between them. The CDR3 nucleotides are TGTGCCAGCAGCTTAGCCCGGGTGGTCTACGAGCAGTACTTC. Protein: CASSLARVVYEQYF.

The chain couples TRBV7-8 to TRBJ2-3, with TRBD2 identical over 10 bases. V dropped 5 bases and J dropped 3; count of bases not matched to a gene: 8. Germline loops: CDR1 SGHVS, CDR2 FQNEAQ. CDR3 length: 16 residues. CDR3 sequence reads: CASSGLAGVLTDTQYF. CDR3 nucleotides: TGTGCCAGCAGCGGGCTAGCGGGGGTCTTAACAGATACGCAGTATTTT.

This chain joins TRBV6-5 and TRBJ2-3, with 11 positions matching TRBD2. The junction had 12 bases not matched to a gene; V was cut back by 10 bases and J by 6 bases. Germline CDR1 reads MNHEY; CDR2 reads SVGAGI. CDR3 length equals 15 residues. CDR3 DNA: TGTGCCACTAGGAGTTCTAGCGGGGGGAGGGATACGCAGTATTTT. Translation gives CATRSSSGGRDTQYF.

J is TRBJ2-7 and V is TRBV7-3; 10 bases match TRBD1. The CDR3 spans 15 residues. The ends lost 5 bases at V and 4 bases at J; junction bases unmatched: 8. CDR1 is SGHTA, CDR2 FQGTGA, per germline. The CDR3 spells CASSPRDRGGYEQYF. CDR3 nucleotide sequence: TGTGCCAGCAGCCCACGGGACAGGGGAGGGTACGAGCAGTACTTC.

The chain combines TRBV6-2 or TRBV6-3 with TRBJ2-3; D gene unclear. The CDR3 extends over 14 amino acids. V lost 0 bases to trimming and J lost 1 base, with 5 bases between them. Germline V gene data show CDR1 as MNHEY and CDR2 as SVGEGT. CDR3 loop: CASSYSRGTDTQYF. The CDR3 bases are TGTGCCAGCAGTTACTCTCGGGGCACAGATACGCAGTATTTT.

J is TRBJ2-7 and V is TRBV6-5, with D uncertain. The CDR3 is made up of 13 amino acids. V dropped 7 bases and J dropped 2 bases, with 12 bases sitting between them. Germline V lookup: CDR1 MNHEY, CDR2 SVGAGI. Written as DNA, the CDR3 is TGTGCCAGCACCAATGGTCGAGCCTACGAGCAGTACTTC. Translating gives CASTNGRAYEQYF.

The chain recombines TRBV9 with TRBJ1-2; a weak D match, TRBD1 (5 bases). Trimming stripped 5 bases from V and 13 bases from J, with 24 bases between. The CDR3 loop spans 14 amino acids. The V gene's germline CDR1 is SGDLS and CDR2 YYNGEE. CDR3 residues: CASSVRTPNDLLTF. The CDR3 coding sequence is TGTGCCAGCAGTGTAAGGACACCGAATGACCTTCTCACCTTC.

The chain uses TRBV6-5 and TRBJ2-2, with 8 bases that match TRBD2. J was trimmed by 6 bases and V by 2 bases; bases with no gene match: 2. Germline V gene lookup returns CDR1 MNHEY and CDR2 SVGAGI. The CDR3 has 14 residues. CDR3 protein: CASSYPGGAGELFF. CDR3 nucleotide sequence: TGTGCCAGCAGTTACCCCGGGGGGGCCGGGGAGCTGTTTTTT.

Only a few counts were recorded for this clone. The chain carries TRBV6-5 and TRBJ1-1; TRBD1 might be the D (5 bases). CDR1 and CDR2 from the germline V gene are MNHEY and SVGAGI. The CDR3 is made up of 15 amino acids. V gave up 6 bases and J gave up 4 bases, with 18 bases separating them. CDR3 protein: CASRRTQGRGTEAFF. The DNA of the CDR3 is TGTGCCAGCAGGCGGACTCAGGGTAGGGGCACTGAAGCTTTCTTT.

This rearrangement joins TRBV28 to TRBJ2-7, with 12 bases that match TRBD2. CDR1 is MDHEN and CDR2 is SYDVKM in the germline V gene. The J segment lost 6 bases and the V segment lost 4 bases, leaving 10 bases of the junction unmatched. The CDR3 sequence is 16 residues long. CDR3 sequence (DNA): TGTGCCAGCAGTTCGACTAGCGGGGGAAGAATTGTCGAGCAGTACTTC. Translated, it gives CASSSTSGGRIVEQYF.